Shown below are 16 T cell receptor beta chains from a single sample sequenced in a study of T-cell memory formation after mild COVID-19. TCRdb re-called the 5' RACE reads through MiXCR, storing one row per CDR3 protein. The table has 65,000 to 95,000 distinct CDR3 sequences, more than 10% seen once. Specimen: PBMCs or a T cell subset sorted from them (not recorded which). These receptors all stem from a man aged 18 to 29 who had mild COVID-19 (a few samples of this study predate the infection). Cell type and time point are not known.

This clonotype showed up just a few times. The genes are TRBV4-3 and TRBJ2-3; 9 bases agree with TRBD2. The V segment lost 3 bases and the J segment 5 bases; nucleotides outside the gene matches: 6. The CDR3 totals 15 residues. Germline V gene sequence: CDR1 LGHNA, CDR2 YSLEER. In nucleotides, the CDR3 is TGCGCCAGCAGCCAGGAGGGACTAGCCAGAGATACGCAGTATTTT. Amino acid sequence: CASSQEGLARDTQYF.

This clonotype was recorded once. The V and J genes are TRBV12-3 or TRBV12-4 and TRBJ2-7, with a weak D call TRBD2 (5 bases). The V end was cut by 1 base, the J end by 4 bases, with 14 bases between. This CDR3 spans 15 amino acids. CDR3 loop: CASSLEGYRGYEQYF. The CDR3 DNA reads as TGTGCCAGCAGTTTAGAGGGATACCGGGGTTACGAGCAGTACTTC.

This clonotype showed up just a few times. CDR3 loop: CASSVRLLADTQYF. In DNA form, the CDR3 reads TGTGCCAGCAGCGTTCGCCTACTAGCAGATACGCAGTATTTT. The chain employs TRBV9 and TRBJ2-3, with a weak D call TRBD2 (5 bases). CDR1 is SGDLS, CDR2 YYNGEE, per germline. V lost 2 bases to trimming and J lost 4 bases, with 11 bases between them. This CDR3 has 14 residues.

This clonotype has more than one count but fewer than ten. The chain carries TRBV9 and TRBJ2-1; 7 bases agree with TRBD2. This CDR3 comprises 16 residues. Germline lookup yields CDR1 SGDLS and CDR2 YYNGEE. The trim removed 1 base at V and 7 bases at J, leaving 11 bases unmatched. CDR3 sequence: CASSVPEGRVDNEQFF. The CDR3 bases are TGTGCCAGCAGCGTACCCGAGGGGAGGGTGGATAATGAGCAGTTCTTC.

CDR3 sequence: CASSPQGASTDTQYF. The CDR3 region has the DNA TGTGCCAGCAGCCCCCAGGGGGCGAGTACAGATACGCAGTATTTT. The chain carries TRBV12-3 or TRBV12-4 and TRBJ2-3; 8 nucleotides agree with TRBD1. With V trimmed by 6 bases and J by 3 bases, 8 bases remained unmatched. The CDR3 has 15 residues.

This clonotype occurred a few times. The chain combines TRBV7-2 with TRBJ1-2; D gene uncertain. This CDR3 spans 15 amino acids. Trimming took off 6 bases at V and 4 bases at J, with 18 bases between the two ends. Germline V CDR1 and CDR2: SGHTA, FQGNSA. The CDR3 spells CASRVDGDEGYGYTF. The CDR3 DNA sequence: TGTGCCAGCAGGGTAGACGGGGATGAAGGCTATGGCTACACCTTC.

The chain uses TRBV6-2 or TRBV6-3 and TRBJ2-7, with D possibly matching TRBD1 (5 bases). V gave up 1 base and J gave up 2 bases, with 12 bases separating them. The CDR3 loop spans 15 amino acids. Germline CDR1 and CDR2: MNHEY and SVGEGT. In nucleotides, the CDR3 is TGTGCCAGCAGTTACTTAGATCTGGGGCCCTACGAGCAGTACTTC. Translated, it gives CASSYLDLGPYEQYF.

This clonotype was counted only a few times. The chain has TRBV29-1 and TRBJ1-4; possible D gene TRBD1, 6 bases. CDR1 is SQVTM and CDR2 is ANQGSEA in the germline V gene. The length of the CDR3 is 16 residues. Trimming pared 1 base from V and 3 bases from J, leaving 15 bases between. CDR3 loop: CSVEGSTGNANEKLFF. For the CDR3, the DNA is TGCAGCGTTGAAGGGAGTACAGGGAATGCTAATGAAAAACTGTTTTTT.

This chain joins TRBV7-8 and TRBJ2-5; 11 bases fit TRBD1. With 3 bases clipped from V and 1 base from J, the junction kept 13 bases outside the gene matches. CDR1 and CDR2 from the germline V gene are SGHVS and FQNEAQ. The CDR3 spans 19 residues. CDR3 amino acids: CASSFFWTGGFNSQETQYF. CDR3 coding DNA: TGTGCCAGCAGCTTTTTCTGGACAGGGGGCTTTAACAGCCAAGAGACCCAGTACTTC.

Only a few counts were recorded for this clonotype. V gene TRBV9 combines with J gene TRBJ2-4; no definite D call. This CDR3 region has 14 residues. V was trimmed by 3 bases and J by 0 bases, leaving 7 bases between them. Germline V gene data show CDR1 as SGDLS and CDR2 as YYNGEE. The CDR3 spells CASSAGLAKNIQYF. DNA for the CDR3: TGTGCCAGCAGCGCTGGCTTAGCCAAAAACATTCAGTACTTC.

This clonotype was seen a few times. For the CDR3, the DNA is TGTGCCAGCCTTCAGGTCCCAAAAGGAGGCGAAAAACTGTTTTTT. Translation: CASLQVPKGGEKLFF. J is TRBJ1-4 and V is TRBV6-6; D remains ambiguous. The germline CDR1 and CDR2 sequences are MNHNY and SVGAGI (reference sequence). CDR3 size: 15 residues. V lost 8 bases and J 8 bases, leaving 21 bases between the germline ends.

V gene TRBV6-6 combines with J gene TRBJ2-1, with TRBD2 identical over 9 bases. This CDR3 has 16 residues. Germline CDR1 and CDR2: MNHNY and SVGAGI (reference sequence). V lost 5 bases and J lost 0; bases outside the gene matches: 5. Written as DNA, the CDR3 is TGTGCCAGCAGTGAGGGTAGCGGGGGCTCCTACAATGAGCAGTTCTTC. Its translation is CASSEGSGGSYNEQFF.

This clonotype was picked up a small number of times. The genes are TRBV12-3 or TRBV12-4 and TRBJ1-5; D is possibly TRBD1 (5 bases). V gave up 5 bases and J gave up 3 bases, with 17 bases separating them. This CDR3 has 16 residues. For the CDR3, the DNA is TGTGCCAGCAGTCCCCTACATGGGGGTGCCAATCAGCCCCAGCATTTT. Amino acids: CASSPLHGGANQPQHF.

V usage is TRBV4-2 and J usage is TRBJ1-5; no clear D. The CDR3 length is 17 residues. V was trimmed by 1 base and J by 1 base, leaving 14 bases between them. CDR1 is LGHNA, CDR2 YNFKEQ, per germline. The CDR3 DNA reads TGTGCCAGCAGCCAAGGGAGGGTCCTTAGGAGCAATCAGCCCCAGCATTTT. Residues: CASSQGRVLRSNQPQHF.

J is TRBJ2-7 and V is TRBV18; TRBD1 is a possible D gene (6 bases). This CDR3 is 13 amino acids long. Per germline, CDR1 KGHSH and CDR2 LQKENI. Trimming took 2 bases from V and 3 from J, leaving 8 bases between them. The CDR3 sequence is CASSPSDSYEQYV. DNA for the CDR3: TGTGCCAGCTCACCATCGGACAGCTACGAGCAGTACGTC.

The rearrangement uses TRBV7-2 and TRBJ2-1; 7 bases match TRBD1. Germline V gene data show CDR1 as SGHTA and CDR2 as FQGNSA. CDR3 length: 16 residues. V shed 5 bases and J 6 bases; nucleotides not matched to a gene: 13. CDR3 amino acids: CASSERGPGGLNEQFF. Here the CDR3 DNA reads TGTGCCAGCAGCGAGAGAGGTCCAGGGGGTCTCAATGAGCAGTTCTTC.